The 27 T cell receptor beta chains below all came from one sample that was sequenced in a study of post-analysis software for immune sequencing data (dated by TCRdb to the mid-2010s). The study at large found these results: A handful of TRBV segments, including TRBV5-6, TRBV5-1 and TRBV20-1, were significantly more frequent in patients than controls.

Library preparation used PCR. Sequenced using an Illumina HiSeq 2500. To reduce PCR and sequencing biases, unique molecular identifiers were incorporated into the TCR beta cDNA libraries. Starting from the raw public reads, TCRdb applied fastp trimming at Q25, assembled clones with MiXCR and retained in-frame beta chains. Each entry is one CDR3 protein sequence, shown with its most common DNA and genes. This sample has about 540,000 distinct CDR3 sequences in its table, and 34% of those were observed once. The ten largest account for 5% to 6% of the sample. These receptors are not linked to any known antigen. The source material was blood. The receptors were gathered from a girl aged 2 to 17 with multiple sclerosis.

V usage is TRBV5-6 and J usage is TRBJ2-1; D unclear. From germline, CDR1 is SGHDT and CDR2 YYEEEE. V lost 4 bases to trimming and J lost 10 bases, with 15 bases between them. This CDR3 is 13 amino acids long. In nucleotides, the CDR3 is TGTGCCAGCAGCCCGACCGGTAGATCCGAGCAGTTCTTC. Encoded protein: CASSPTGRSEQFF.

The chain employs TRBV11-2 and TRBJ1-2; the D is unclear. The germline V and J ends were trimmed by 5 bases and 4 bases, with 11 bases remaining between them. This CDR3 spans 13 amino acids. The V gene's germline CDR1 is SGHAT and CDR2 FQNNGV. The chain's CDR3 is CASSPTWGYGYTF. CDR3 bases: TGTGCCAGCAGCCCGACCTGGGGCTATGGCTACACCTTC.

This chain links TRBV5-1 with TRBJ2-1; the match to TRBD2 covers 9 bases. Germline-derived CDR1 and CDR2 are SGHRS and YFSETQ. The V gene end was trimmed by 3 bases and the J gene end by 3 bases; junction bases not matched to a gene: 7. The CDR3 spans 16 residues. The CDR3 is CASSSIAGANYNEQFF. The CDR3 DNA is TGCGCCAGCAGCTCGATAGCGGGGGCCAACTACAATGAGCAGTTCTTC. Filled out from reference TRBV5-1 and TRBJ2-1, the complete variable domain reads KAGVTQTPRYLIKTRGQQVTLSCSPISGHRSVSWYQQTPGQGLQFLFEYFSETQRNKGNFPGRFSGRQFSNSRSEMNVSTLELGDSALYLCASSSIAGANYNEQFFGPGTRLTVL.

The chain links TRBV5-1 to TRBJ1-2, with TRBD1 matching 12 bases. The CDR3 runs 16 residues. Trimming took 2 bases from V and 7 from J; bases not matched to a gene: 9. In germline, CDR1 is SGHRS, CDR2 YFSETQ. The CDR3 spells CASSFGTGGTAPGYTF. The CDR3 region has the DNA TGCGCCAGCAGCTTTGGGACAGGGGGCACCGCACCTGGCTACACCTTC.

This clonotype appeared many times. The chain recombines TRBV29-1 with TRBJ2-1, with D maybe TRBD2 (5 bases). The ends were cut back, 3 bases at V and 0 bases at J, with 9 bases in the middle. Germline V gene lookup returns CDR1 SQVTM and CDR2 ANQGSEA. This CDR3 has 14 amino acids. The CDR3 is CSVDSGVSYNEQFF. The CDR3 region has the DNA TGCAGCGTTGATTCCGGGGTCTCCTACAATGAGCAGTTCTTC.

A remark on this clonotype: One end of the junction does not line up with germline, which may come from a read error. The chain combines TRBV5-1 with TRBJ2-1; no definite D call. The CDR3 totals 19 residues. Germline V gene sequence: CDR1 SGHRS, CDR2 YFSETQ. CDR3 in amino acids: CASSFLGPGGQSSYNELFF. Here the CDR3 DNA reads TGCGCCAGCAGCTTTTTGGGCCCGGGCGGCCAGAGCTCCTACAATGAGCTGTTCTTC.

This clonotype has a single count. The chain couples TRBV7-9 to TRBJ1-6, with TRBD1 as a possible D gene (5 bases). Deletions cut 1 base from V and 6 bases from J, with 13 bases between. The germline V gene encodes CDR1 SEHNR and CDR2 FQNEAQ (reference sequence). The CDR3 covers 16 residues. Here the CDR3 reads CASSLGTQTVNSPLHF. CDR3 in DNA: TGTGCCAGCAGCTTAGGAACGCAGACAGTTAATTCACCCCTCCACTTT.

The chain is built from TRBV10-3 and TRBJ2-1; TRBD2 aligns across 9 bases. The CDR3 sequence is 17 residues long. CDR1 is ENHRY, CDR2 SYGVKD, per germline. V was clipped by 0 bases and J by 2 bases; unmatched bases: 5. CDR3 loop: CAISESPSGIPYNEQFF. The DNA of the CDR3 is TGTGCCATCAGTGAGTCGCCTAGCGGGATTCCCTACAATGAGCAGTTCTTC.

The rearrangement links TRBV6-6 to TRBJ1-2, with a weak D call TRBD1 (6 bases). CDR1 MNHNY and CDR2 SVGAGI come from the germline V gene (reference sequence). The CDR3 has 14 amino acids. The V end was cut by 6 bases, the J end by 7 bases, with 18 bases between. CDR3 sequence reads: CASSRPGGPFGYTF. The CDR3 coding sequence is TGTGCCAGCAGCCGCCCTGGGGGGCCGTTTGGCTACACCTTC.

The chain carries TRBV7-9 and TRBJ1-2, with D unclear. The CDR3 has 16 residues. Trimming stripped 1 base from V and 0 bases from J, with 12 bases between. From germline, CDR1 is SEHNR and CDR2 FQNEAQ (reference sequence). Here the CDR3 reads CASSLVPDQANYGYTF. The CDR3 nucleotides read TGTGCCAGCAGCTTAGTTCCGGACCAAGCTAACTATGGCTACACCTTC.

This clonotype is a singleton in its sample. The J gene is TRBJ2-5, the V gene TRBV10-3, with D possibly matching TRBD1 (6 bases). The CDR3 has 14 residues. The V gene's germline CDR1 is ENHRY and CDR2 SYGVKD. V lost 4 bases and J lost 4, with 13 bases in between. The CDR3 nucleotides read TGTGCCATCAGTGTCCCAGGGGCCCGAGAGACCCAGTACTTC. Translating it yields CAISVPGARETQYF.

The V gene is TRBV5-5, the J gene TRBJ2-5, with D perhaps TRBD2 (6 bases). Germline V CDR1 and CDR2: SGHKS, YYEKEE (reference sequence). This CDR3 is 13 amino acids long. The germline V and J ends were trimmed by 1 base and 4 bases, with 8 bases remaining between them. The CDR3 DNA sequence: TGTGCCAGCAGCTTGATCGGGGGAGAGACCCAGTACTTC. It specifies CASSLIGGETQYF.

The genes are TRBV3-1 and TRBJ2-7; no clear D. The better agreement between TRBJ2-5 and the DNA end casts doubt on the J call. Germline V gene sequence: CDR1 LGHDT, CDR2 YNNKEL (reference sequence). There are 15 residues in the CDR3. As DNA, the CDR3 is TGTGCCAGCAGCCAAGAAACGTTAGTTTCCGAGACCCAGTACTTC. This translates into CASSQETLVSETQYF.

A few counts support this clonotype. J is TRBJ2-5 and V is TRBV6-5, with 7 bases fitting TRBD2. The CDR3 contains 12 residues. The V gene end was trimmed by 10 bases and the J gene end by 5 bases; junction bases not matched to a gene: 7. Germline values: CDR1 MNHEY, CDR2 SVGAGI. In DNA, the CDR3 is TGTGCCACCTCGGGAGGCTGGGAGACCCAGTACTTC. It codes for CATSGGWETQYF.

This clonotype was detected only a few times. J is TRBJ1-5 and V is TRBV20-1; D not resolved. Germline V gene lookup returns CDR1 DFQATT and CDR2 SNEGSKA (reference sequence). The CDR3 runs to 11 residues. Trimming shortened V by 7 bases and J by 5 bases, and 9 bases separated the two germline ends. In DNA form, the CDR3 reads TGCAGTGTACGGGGTGATCAGCCCCAGCATTTT. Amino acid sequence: CSVRGDQPQHF.

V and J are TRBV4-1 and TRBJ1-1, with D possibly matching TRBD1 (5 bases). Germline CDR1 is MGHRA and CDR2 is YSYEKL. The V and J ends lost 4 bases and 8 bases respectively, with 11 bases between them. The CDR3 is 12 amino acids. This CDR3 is CASSPRDREAFF. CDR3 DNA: TGCGCCAGCAGCCCGAGGGACCGGGAAGCTTTCTTT.

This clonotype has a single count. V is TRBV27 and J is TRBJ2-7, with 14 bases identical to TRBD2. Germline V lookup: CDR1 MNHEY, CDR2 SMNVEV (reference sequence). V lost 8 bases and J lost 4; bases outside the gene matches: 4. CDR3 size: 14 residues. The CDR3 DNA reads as TGTGCCAGCGAGGGGACTAGCGGGGGATACGAGCAGTACTTC. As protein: CASEGTSGGYEQYF.

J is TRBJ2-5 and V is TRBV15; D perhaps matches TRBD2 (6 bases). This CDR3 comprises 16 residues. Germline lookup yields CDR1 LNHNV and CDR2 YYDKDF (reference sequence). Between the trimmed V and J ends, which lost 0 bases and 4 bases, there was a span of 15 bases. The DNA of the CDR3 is TGTGCCACCAGCAGAGACTACCGGAGGGCAGGAGAGACCCAGTACTTC. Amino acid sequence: CATSRDYRRAGETQYF.

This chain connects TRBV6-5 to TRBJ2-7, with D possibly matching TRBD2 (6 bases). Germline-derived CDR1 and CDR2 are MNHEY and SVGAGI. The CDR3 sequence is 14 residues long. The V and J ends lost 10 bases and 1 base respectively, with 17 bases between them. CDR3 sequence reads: CANRRGVRSYEQYF. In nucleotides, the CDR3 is TGTGCCAACAGGCGGGGCGTCAGGTCCTACGAGCAGTACTTC.

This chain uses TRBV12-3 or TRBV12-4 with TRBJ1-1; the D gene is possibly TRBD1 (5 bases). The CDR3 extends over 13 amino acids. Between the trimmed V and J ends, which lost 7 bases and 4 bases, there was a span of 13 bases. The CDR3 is CASIFSGGTEAFF. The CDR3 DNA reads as TGTGCCAGCATTTTTTCGGGGGGCACTGAAGCTTTCTTT.

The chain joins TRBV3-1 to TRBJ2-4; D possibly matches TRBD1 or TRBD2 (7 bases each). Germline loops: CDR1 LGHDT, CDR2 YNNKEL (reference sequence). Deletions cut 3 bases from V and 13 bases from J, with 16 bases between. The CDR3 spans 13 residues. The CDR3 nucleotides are TGTGCCAGCAGCCAGGTTCCAGGGGGGGAGCAGTACTTC. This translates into CASSQVPGGEQYF. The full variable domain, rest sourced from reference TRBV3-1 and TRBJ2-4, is DTAVSQTPKYLVTQMGNDKSIKCEQNLGHDTMYWYKQDSKKFLKIMFSYNNKELIINETVPNRFSPKSPDKAHLNLHINSLELGDSAVYFCASSQVPGGEQYFGAGTRLSVL.

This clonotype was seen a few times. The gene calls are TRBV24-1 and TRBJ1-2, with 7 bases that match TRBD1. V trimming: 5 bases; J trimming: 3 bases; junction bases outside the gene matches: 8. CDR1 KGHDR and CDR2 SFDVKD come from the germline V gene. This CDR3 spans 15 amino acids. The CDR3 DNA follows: TGTGCCACCAGTGTCAAGGACAGGATCGACTATGGCTACACCTTC. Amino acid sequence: CATSVKDRIDYGYTF.

CDR3 DNA sequence: TGTGCCAGCAGCACAGGGGTAGTCAACGGACAGCAGTTCTTC. It yields the protein CASSTGVVNGQQFF. V is TRBV11-3 and J is TRBJ2-1; 7 nucleotides agree with TRBD1. With V trimmed by 5 bases and J by 11 bases, 12 bases remained unmatched. The CDR3 runs to 14 residues. CDR1 SGHNT and CDR2 YENEEA come from the germline V gene. The variable domain in full, completed from reference TRBV11-3 and TRBJ2-1, reads EAGVVQSPRYKIIEKKQPVAFWCNPISGHNTLYWYLQNLGQGPELLIRYENEEAVDDSQLPKDRFSAERLKGVDSTLKIQPAELGDSAVYLCASSTGVVNGQQFFGPGTRLTVL.

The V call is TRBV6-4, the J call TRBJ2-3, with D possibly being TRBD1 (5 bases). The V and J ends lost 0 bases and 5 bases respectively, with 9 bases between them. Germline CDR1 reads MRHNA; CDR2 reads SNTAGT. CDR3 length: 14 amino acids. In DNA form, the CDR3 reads TGTGCCAGCAGTGACTCATCAGGGCGAGATACGCAGTATTTT. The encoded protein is CASSDSSGRDTQYF.

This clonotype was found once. CDR3 region: CASRKGTVNTGELFF. The CDR3 DNA reads TGTGCCAGCAGAAAAGGGACGGTGAACACCGGGGAGCTGTTTTTT. This chain uses TRBV2 with TRBJ2-2, with D perhaps matching TRBD1 or TRBD2 (5 bases each). Trimming left V 6 bases short and J 1 base short, with 12 bases between. CDR1 and CDR2 (germline): SNHLY, FYNNEI. This CDR3 is built from 15 residues.

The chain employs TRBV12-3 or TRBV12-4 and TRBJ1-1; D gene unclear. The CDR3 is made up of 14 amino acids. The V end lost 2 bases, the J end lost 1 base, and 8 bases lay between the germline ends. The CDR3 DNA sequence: TGTGCCAGCAGTTTAAATTTAGGGAACACTGAAGCTTTCTTT. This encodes CASSLNLGNTEAFF.

The CDR3, as DNA: TGCGCCAGCAGCGCCTCCATTCTAGCGATGGAGACCCAGTACTTC. This sequence encodes CASSASILAMETQYF. V gene TRBV5-1 combines with J gene TRBJ2-5, with TRBD2 as a possible D gene (6 bases). Trimming cost V 4 bases and J 5 bases, with 18 bases left between them. Germline V lookup: CDR1 SGHRS, CDR2 YFSETQ. The CDR3 totals 15 residues.